A selection of T cell receptor beta chains follows, all from one sample in a study of blood T cell repertoires in COVID-19. Clones were read by immunoSEQ multiplex PCR, and TCRdb kept only the in-frame ones, dropping some. The sample lists approximately 150,000 clones; about 90% were seen once. The sequenced sample consisted of PBMCs or T cells enriched from blood (not recorded which). All receptors derive from a human donor with acute COVID-19. The donor label of this sample is uncertain. CDR3s include the opening cysteine and the closing phenylalanine or tryptophan. Fields, in order: D gene, V gene, J gene, clone size, CDR3 DNA, CDR3 protein. The D gene is left open where the match is weak. Clone size appears in some rows only: once, few, many, or a class for an expanded clone.

>-|TRBV5-4|TRBJ2-7|once
TGTGCCAGCAGCTTGGGGCCCCCCTCCCGAGGGTACTTC
CASSLGPPSRGYF
>-|TRBV6-5|TRBJ1-1|-
TGTGCCAGCAGTTCCTTCGAGTACACTGAAGCTTTCTTT
CASSSFEYTEAFF
>-|TRBV5-1|TRBJ2-3|-
TGCGCCAGCAGCTTGTCGTTAGGGGCCCCCCCCGATACGCAGTATTTT
CASSLSLGAPPDTQYF
>-|TRBV12-5|TRBJ1-2|once
TGTGCTAGTGGTTTGCCCTTCGGGGATGGCTACACCTTC
CASGLPFGDGYTF
>-|TRBV15|TRBJ2-5|-
TGTGCCACCAGCAGTTCCAGGGGGGCGGAGACCCAGTACTTC
CATSSSRGAETQYF
>-|TRBV5-1|TRBJ1-4|-
TGCGCCAGCGGAGGGGACGCCAATGAAAAACTGTTTTTT
CASGGDANEKLFF
>-|TRBV6-5|TRBJ2-7|-
TGTGCCAGCAGTTACTTCGGCTACGAGCAGTACTTC
CASSYFGYEQYF
>-|TRBV7-9|TRBJ2-7|few
TGTGCCAGCAGCTCCCTTTTAAACTCAACCTACGAGCAGTACTTC
CASSSLLNSTYEQYF
>TRBD2|TRBV30|TRBJ2-1|-
TGTGCCTGGAGTGTACGAGCGGGGGTGAACAATGAGCAGTTCTTC
CAWSVRAGVNNEQFF
>TRBD1|TRBV3-1/TRBV3-2|TRBJ1-1|-
TGTGCCAGCGACAGGGTTGAAGCTTTCTTT
CASDRVEAFF
>TRBD2|TRBV10-2|TRBJ2-5|once
TGCGCCAGCAGTGAGTCGACGGCGGGGGGGCCCCTCGGGACCCAGTACTTC
CASSESTAGGPLGTQYF
>-|TRBV6-6|TRBJ1-1|-
TGTGCCGCGGGTGAAGCTTTCTTT
CAAGEAFF
>-|TRBV30|TRBJ1-1|-
TGTGCCTGGAGTGTACAATACAGGGATACCGCTGAAGCTTTCTTT
CAWSVQYRDTAEAFF
>-|TRBV30|TRBJ2-3|-
TGTGCCTGGAGTACAGCCCTCACAGATACGCAGTATTTT
CAWSTALTDTQYF
>-|TRBV21-1|TRBJ2-7|-
TGTGCCAGCAGCAAAATGGACAGGGTCGACCACGAGCAGTACTTC
CASSKMDRVDHEQYF
>TRBD1|TRBV5-8|TRBJ2-7|-
TGTGCCAGCAGCTTGACAGGGGGCGAGCAGTACTTC
CASSLTGGEQYF